This T cell receptor beta chain was captured by sequencing in a study of blood T cell repertoires in COVID-19. CDR1 MNHEY and CDR2 SVGEGT come from the germline V gene. The CDR3 spans 16 residues. Losses at the gene ends were 5 bases for V and 6 bases for J; bases not matched to a gene: 8. Generated by immunoSEQ multiplex PCR, the TCRdb table keeps only in-frame clones and is missing some. The profile shows over 200,000 clones, about 87% of them singletons. The sequencing input was PBMCs or T cells enriched from blood (not recorded which). The sequence was obtained from a woman between 40 and 50 years old with acute COVID-19. The chain employs TRBV6-2 or TRBV6-3 and TRBJ1-6, with 9 positions matching TRBD1. CDR3 protein: CASSHRGRQSNSPLHF. CDR3 DNA sequence: TGTGCCAGCAGTCACAGGGGGCGGCAGAGTAATTCACCCCTCCACTTT.